This T cell receptor beta chain was obtained from a study of cytomegalovirus exposure and HLA in healthy donors. Study observations and caveats: Among the CMV-associated chains, three were confirmed in vitro as specific for CMV antigens. Overall, roughly 160 TCR beta chains were annotated as cytomegalovirus-associated.

V lost 0 bases to trimming and J lost 4 bases; unmatched junction nucleotides: 5. Germline V gene sequence: CDR1 MNHEY, CDR2 SVGAGI. The CDR3 sequence is 16 residues long. Sequenced by immunoSEQ multiplex PCR; TCRdb stores in-frame clones only, minus some. The data contain about 110,000 clones, 88% of them singletons. In regard to this clone: Its antigen is unknown.

The donors were in the approximately 110-subject validation cohort; that cohort was separate from the approximately 730-subject first cohort. Sequencing input: PBMCs. V is TRBV6-5 and J is TRBJ2-2; 7 bases map to TRBD1. The receptor comes from a woman aged 18-30 years in good health and CMV-seropositive. CDR3 DNA sequence: TGTGCCAGCAGTTACTCGGGACAGAGGGTCACCGGGGAGCTGTTTTTT. Translated, it gives CASSYSGQRVTGELFF.